Sequencing of this TCR beta chain was carried out in a study of shared clonotypes between healthy human individuals. Study-level background: A couple of female and three male donors aged 18 to 49 were enrolled. General observations from the study: Naive CD4 clonotype sharing across a handful of donors was approximately 5%. Non-shared clonotypes had lower generation probabilities than clonotypes shared by all four sorted-subset donors.

Regarding this clone: Its antigen remains unidentified.

The investigators split CD4+ cells into a CD45RA+ naive subset and a CD45RA-negative memory subset. Germline-derived CDR1 and CDR2 are LNHDA and SQIVND (reference sequence). With 7 bases removed from V and 3 bases from J, the gap between germline ends came to 19 bases. This CDR3 is 15 amino acids long. Clones were sequenced by immunoSEQ multiplex PCR, and TCRdb holds only the in-frame ones, with some missing. The sample lists about 2.4 million clones, over 85% occurring once. This TCR came from a man aged 18-30 years in good health. Some clones in this sample may be carry-over from other donors' samples. The sample was naive CD4+ T cells from PBMCs. The subset denotes: CD45RA+ positively selected. The chain uses TRBV19 and TRBJ2-7; TRBD1 is a possible D gene (5 bases). The CDR3 nucleotides are TGTGCCAGTACTCCCAGTGGGGCTTCTATCTACGAGCAGTACTTC. It yields the protein CASTPSGASIYEQYF.